This T cell receptor beta chain comes out of a study of tumor-infiltrating lymphocytes in primary liver carcinoma. Study in general: Surgical resection was used to treat these primary liver carcinoma patients. Subjects consisted of male and female patients aged 30 to 69 years.

On this clonotype itself: Its matching antigen is unknown.

The ends lost 4 bases at V and 0 bases at J; junction bases unmatched: 7. The CDR3 has 18 amino acids. The germline V gene has CDR1 MNHEY and CDR2 SVGEGT. Researchers generated TCR beta cDNA from approximately 0.55 ug of total RNA, relying on a constant-region primer. Amplification in three nested multiplex PCR rounds with slightly modified ARM-PCR gave rise to TCR beta libraries. TRBV1-TRBV30 forward and Cbeta reverse primers drove the first two approximately 10-cycle rounds. One entry per CDR3 protein, called by TCRdb with MiXCR from the multiplex PCR reads. Of hundreds of thousands of distinct CDR3 sequences listed, around three fifths were seen once; the top ten hold 15% to 20%. RNA was extracted from whole blood without cell sorting, alongside germline DNA. Investigators obtained 3.5 to 4.5 milliliters of peripheral blood ahead of surgery. Whole-study findings and limits: It was in tumors, not blood, that the top-250-clone fraction was significantly higher (p = 0.039).

V is TRBV6-2 or TRBV6-3 and J is TRBJ2-4; 12 bases align to TRBD2. What was sequenced was peripheral blood. The source of this sequence is a woman aged 25 to 39 with primary liver carcinoma and hepatitis B virus infection. CDR3 nucleotide sequence: TGTGCCAGCAGTTCGCTAGCGGGAGGGGGGATAGCCAAAAACATTCAGTACTTC. Its protein is CASSSLAGGGIAKNIQYF.